This T cell receptor beta chain was recorded in a study of glioma-infiltrating T cells. Study-wide results and limits: Non-neoplastic patients had below-expected tissue-blood divergence, while all gliomas exceeded expectation.

This clonotype was seen many times. Its antigen is not known. Using RNA template, CDR3s of TCR alpha and beta were amplified with iRepertoire arm-PCR. MiXCR was run by TCRdb on the multiplex PCR reads, yielding one entry per CDR3 protein. The table has 35,000 to 45,000 distinct CDR3 sequences, about a fifth seen once. Sequenced material: glioma tissue, nonneoplastic brain tissue, or PBMCs (not recorded which). The TCR was taken from a human donor with low-grade glioma or glioblastoma, undergoing nonglioma brain surgery, or in good health (not recorded which).

CDR3 amino acids: CSGSTGNQPQHF. CDR3 in DNA: TGCAGCGGTTCAACAGGGAATCAGCCCCAGCATTTT. The chain links TRBV20-1 to TRBJ1-5, with D tentatively TRBD1 (6 bases). Per germline, CDR1 DFQATT and CDR2 SNEGSKA (reference sequence). The CDR3 spans 12 residues.